This T cell receptor beta chain was observed in a study of a mutant IDH1 vaccine in newly diagnosed glioma listed by TCRdb under 2021. Background for the entire study: Patients received eight vaccinations in weeks 1, 3, 5, 7, 11, 15, 19 and 23, corresponding to visits V03 through V10. In the chemotherapy-containing groups, vaccination started alongside temozolomide cycles, whereas in patients who had radiotherapy alone it started 4-6 weeks after radiotherapy. Of the roughly 32 patients who were treated, approximately 60% were male and about 40% were female, and the mean age was about 40 years. Before enrollment, patients had received standard therapy of radiotherapy alone, temozolomide alone, or radiochemotherapy with temozolomide; most received the combination. Peripheral blood was drawn at six visits: V03 (baseline), V05, V07, V10, V12 and V13. For exploratory analyses, about two dozen treated patients had longitudinal TCRB deep sequencing done wherever samples were available.

Only one count was recorded for this clone. Its antigen has not been determined. No base qualities exist here, and no much larger clone lies one base off it. What the work shows at the level of the full study, not this receptor alone: Pseudoprogression seemed to be unrelated to changes in the top peripheral T cell clonotypes found by TCRB sequencing. Selection of PBMC samples for TCRB deep sequencing was based on availability. The authors noted that analyses of patient blood samples could not be reproduced because of sample limitations. Vaccine-induced immune responses across multiple MHC alleles were detected in approximately 94% of patients.

The library was made by the immunoSEQ multiplex PCR assay. Rearranged TCR beta chain sequences were amplified using the hsTCRB Kit according to the manufacturer's protocol. TCRB libraries were sequenced on an Illumina MiSeq. The original pipeline was this. The proprietary platform of the kit vendor was used for demultiplexing, trimming and gene mapping. This immuneACCESS table, as held by TCRdb, lists in-frame sequences with V and J called but not all clones. Of the missing ones, under half trace to an unresolved V gene in checked studies; the others have no known cause. V, J and clone size were drawn from that table, and D and trimming were deduced from the DNA. Within this sample are some 30,000 clones, with 70% to 90% of them counted one time only. The leading ten clones occupy around 2.4% of the sample. CDR1 and CDR2 were assigned from the germline V gene (reference sequence) as MNHNY and SVGAGI. The CDR3, cysteine through phenylalanine, is 13 amino acids long. This entry keeps only the CDR3 DNA: 39 bases, framed from base 1. V is pruned by 5 bases and J by 4 bases, leaving 4 bases of the junction without a gene match.

The sample's time point label is to be understood as: week 23, last vaccination. Every vaccine dose consisted of 300 ug of a 20-mer mutant IDH1 peptide in Montanide, administered subcutaneously together with topical imiquimod. Newly diagnosed WHO grade 3 or 4 IDH1-mutant astrocytomas showing loss of nuclear ATRX were present in the donors. The samples were drawn from NOA16, a multicentre, single-arm, open-label phase I trial in Germany that tested a mutant IDH1 peptide vaccine in humans for the first time. Genomic DNA for TCRB sequencing was extracted from EDTA blood using the DNeasy Blood and Tissue Kit.

Sequences were derived from PBMCs, sampled from a glioma patient whose treatment included an IDH1 peptide vaccine. The sequence joins TRBV6-6 to TRBJ1-2; 7 central nucleotides agree with TRBD1. The clonotype was recovered from a middle-aged man with glioma. The CDR3 has the sequence CASSTGTVYGYTF. At the DNA level, the sequence is TGTGCCAGCAGTACCGGGACAGTCTATGGCTACACCTTC.